The sequence of this TCR beta chain was determined in a study of T cell changes during pregnancy in multiple sclerosis. Trimming took 3 bases from V and 4 from J, leaving 9 bases between them. Germline V gene lookup returns CDR1 LNHDA and CDR2 SQIVND (reference sequence). The length of the CDR3 is 13 residues. This clone appeared a few times. Libraries were prepared by immunoSEQ multiplex PCR; TCRdb keeps only in-frame clonotypes and omits some of them. The table includes about 40,000 clones, approximately 90% detected once. The receptor comes from a female donor with multiple sclerosis, enrolled in a pregnancy study. The chain joins TRBV19 to TRBJ2-5; weak D call: TRBD2 (6 bases). The sequencing here drew on CD4+ T cells from peripheral blood mononuclear cells, taken in the first trimester of pregnancy. The CDR3 protein is CASSIGGRETQYF. The CDR3 DNA reads as TGTGCCAGTAGTATCGGAGGGCGAGAGACCCAGTACTTC.